This T cell receptor (beta chain) was observed in a study of T-cell memory formation after mild COVID-19 (TCRdb year 2021). Some background on the complete study: Most TCR sequence clusters were specific to one of the two donors. In a couple of donors, T-cell clones that expanded and contracted after mild COVID-19 were followed by sequencing TCRalpha and TCRbeta repertoires longitudinally. The cohort comprised two young, previously healthy adult volunteers, one female and one male.

TCRdb shows the sequencer as Illumina NovaSeq 6000. Using 5'RACE with constant-segment primers, TCRalpha and TCRbeta cDNA libraries were constructed, with sample barcodes and unique molecular identifiers added in the process. RNA was extracted from every sample with Trizol reagent. Amplification of the libraries took two PCR steps, and the second step added a second sample barcode plus Illumina TruSeq adapters. Libraries were sequenced on an Illumina NovaSeq with 2 x 150 bp paired-end reads. As for the original processing: With migec v1.2.7, reads were demultiplexed and then collapsed into UMI-guided consensus sequences. With mixcr v2.1.11, UMI consensuses were aligned to TRA and TRB V and J templates and assembled into clonotypes. Expanded or contracted clonotypes were those called significant by both edgeR and NoisET, with noise models trained on biological replicates. For edgeR calls, the thresholds were a false discovery rate-adjusted p below 0.01 and a log2 fold-change of 1. PCA with hierarchical clustering of max-normalized trajectories of the 1000 most abundant clonotypes was used as exploratory dynamics analysis. The CD4 or CD8 phenotype of responding clones was assigned using the separately sequenced CD4+ and CD8+ repertoires. TCRdb ran its own pipeline on the public reads, namely fastp trimming at Q25 and MiXCR clone calling, and kept in-frame beta chains. Records with the same CDR3 protein are collapsed into one entry carrying the most frequent genes and DNA. For this entry, the V and J calls and clone size follow TCRdb and not the study's own pipeline. Across this sample there are about half a million distinct CDR3 sequences, with 15% to 20% seen only once. The top ten hold about 12% of the sample.

Its CDR3 holds 14 amino acids, cysteine through phenylalanine. CDR3 DNA is the only sequence kept; it has 42 bases, read in frame from the first base. V and J are truncated by 3 bases and 7 bases respectively, leaving an intervening sequence of 12 bases. Taken from the germline V gene, the CDR1 and CDR2 loops are KGHSH and LQKENI. This clonotype was counted many times. Its antigen remains unidentified. No much larger clonotype is one base removed from it; base qualities were not supplied. Ficoll-Paque density gradient centrifugation was used to isolate PBMCs. General study outcomes and caveats: The study included only a couple of mild cases, and larger cohorts that include severe cases with pre-infection samples were judged to be necessary. The second-wave clones that peaked on day 37 were not confirmed to be SARS-CoV-2 specific. Balanced CD4/CD8 phenotypes were observed for clones contracting from day 15 to 85, whereas a bias towards CD4+ was observed for a second wave of clones expanding from day 15 to 37. Contracting CD4+ clones were located mainly in the CM and EM memory subsets, whereas CD8+ clones were found to be enriched in EMRA. Some responding clones were found in pre-infection memory, which suggests that pre-existing cross-reactive memory T cells took part in the SARS-CoV-2 response.

The sequenced sample consisted of PBMCs or a T cell subset sorted from them (not recorded which). The origin of this receptor is an adult woman who had mild COVID-19 (a few samples of this study predate the infection). The sample titles of this study are shuffled in the database, so cell type and time point are left out; the donor was told from shared clones. Recombination connected TRBV18 to TRBJ1-4; no D gene is confidently identified. This receptor has the CDR3 CASSPASWGEKLFF. The DNA is as follows: TGTGCCAGCTCACCGGCTTCCTGGGGTGAAAAACTGTTTTTT. This CDR3, with the reference TRBV18 and TRBJ1-4 proteins standing in past its ends, gives the full variable domain NAGVMQNPRHLVRRRGQEARLRCSPMKGHSHVYWYRQLPEEGLKFMVYLQKENIIDESGMPKERFSAEFPKEGPSILRIQQVVRGDSAAYFCASSPASWGEKLFFGSGTQLSVL.